This is a list of T cell receptor beta chains from one sample in a study of patients and donors after allogeneic stem cell transplantation. One entry per CDR3 protein results from TCRdb running MiXCR on the RT-PCR reads. The sample holds 400,000 to 450,000 distinct CDR3 sequences; roughly 17% are singletons and the top ten take roughly 7%. Sequenced: blood, either unsorted or a sorted T cell fraction (not recorded which). Source of these receptors: a human donor who was either an allogeneic HSCT recipient or a stem cell or donor lymphocyte infusion donor (not recorded which). It is not recorded whose cells these are; they may come from a transplant donor. The conserved cysteine and the conserved F or W are not part of the CDR3 here.

>TRBV7-3
ASSLGAGNYEQY
>TRBV2
ASSPERLNNEQF
>TRBV5-5
ASSPDKDYGYT
>TRBV30
AWSVVTDTQY
>TRBV12-3/TRBV12-4
ASSLGQGSSYEQY
>TRBV19
ASSATDRGTNREQF
>TRBV7-3
ASSPSGGGYTQY
>TRBV7-9
ASSSLQGAAF
>TRBV7-9
AGNTNHQETQY
>TRBV10-3
AISDHSSYEQY
>TRBV29-1
SVRTGRHEKLF
>TRBV18
ASSLQETQY
>TRBV25-1
ASSPQSVQGTYGYT
>TRBV5-1
ASSSASGKPNEQF
>TRBV5-5
ASRRTFSTDTQY
>TRBV12-3/TRBV12-4
ASSLRLAGYEQY
>TRBV30
AWSAKGRNNEQF
>TRBV6-5
ASSSTHLAGGSFEQY
>TRBV15
ATSRALAGVDEQF
>TRBV18
ASSPQPGLVPLSVED
>TRBV29-1
SVTGTEAYEQY
>TRBV12-1
ASSFSPRGAPHEQF
>TRBV27
ASSLILPTGLVYEQY
>TRBV4-1
ASSQVGYPETNGYT
>TRBV11-1
ASSLWGESPYNEQF
>TRBV5-1
ASSLEGQGNTIY
>TRBV28
ASSFRAPSTDTQY
>TRBV2
ASSDYGELYQETQY
>TRBV24-1
ATSASTGGEVTQY
>TRBV23-1
ASSPPGRAQETQY
>TRBV9
ASSVGGEYHNEQF
>TRBV11-1
ASSLGRMNSPLH
>TRBV20-1
SARAVAVSYNEQF
>TRBV18
ASSPPGDTQY
>TRBV4-3
ASSQDLTNTEAF
>TRBV19
ASSLAGRAGELF
>TRBV19
ASSLKTIRTDTQY
>TRBV9
ASSPSGLAGYNEQF
>TRBV12-3/TRBV12-4
ASSFAGTENTGELF
>TRBV7-2
ASSLVGQGLKETQY
>TRBV7-9
ASSYTGAQKETQY
>TRBV6-2/TRBV6-3
ASSYWQGRFQY
>TRBV7-3
ASSKTGGPYYGYT
>TRBV28
ASLPWARTGNYGYT
>TRBV15
ATSRGSSGKTYEQY
>TRBV18
ASSLGLAGASSYNEQF
>TRBV7-9
ASSRLAGLTGELF
>TRBV30
AWSSDRLEQPQH
>TRBV6-1
ASSLRPGQGFGRTEAF
>TRBV5-1
ASSETGIGYT
>TRBV20-1
SASEVAGDYEQY